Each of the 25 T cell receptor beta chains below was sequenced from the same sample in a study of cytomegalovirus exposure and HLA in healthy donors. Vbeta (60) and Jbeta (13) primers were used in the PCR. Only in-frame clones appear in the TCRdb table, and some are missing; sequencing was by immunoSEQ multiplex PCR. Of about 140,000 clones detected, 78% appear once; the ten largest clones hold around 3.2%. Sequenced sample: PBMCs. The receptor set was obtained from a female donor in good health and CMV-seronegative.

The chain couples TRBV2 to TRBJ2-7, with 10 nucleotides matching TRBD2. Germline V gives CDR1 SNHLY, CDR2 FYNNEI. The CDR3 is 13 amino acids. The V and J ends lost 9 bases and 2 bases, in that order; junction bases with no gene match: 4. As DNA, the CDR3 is TGTGCCAGTGAGCGGGAGGGCCCCTACGAGCAGTACTTC. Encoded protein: CASEREGPYEQYF.

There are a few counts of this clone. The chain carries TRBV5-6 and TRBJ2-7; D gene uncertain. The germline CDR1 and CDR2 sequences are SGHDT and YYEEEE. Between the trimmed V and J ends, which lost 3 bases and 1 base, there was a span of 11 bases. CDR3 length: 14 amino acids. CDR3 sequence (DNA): TGTGCCAGCAGCTGGTGGAGAGGATCCTACGAGCAGTACTTC. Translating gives CASSWWRGSYEQYF. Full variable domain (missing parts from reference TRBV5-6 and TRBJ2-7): DAGVTQSPTHLIKTRGQQVTLRCSPKSGHDTVSWYQQALGQGPQFIFQYYEEEERQRGNFPDRFSGHQFPNYSSELNVNALLLGDSALYLCASSWWRGSYEQYFGPGTRLTVT.

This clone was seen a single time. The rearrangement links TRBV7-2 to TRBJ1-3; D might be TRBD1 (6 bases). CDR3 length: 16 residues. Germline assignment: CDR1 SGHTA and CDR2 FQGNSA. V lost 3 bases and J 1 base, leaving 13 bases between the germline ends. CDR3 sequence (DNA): TGTGCCAGCAGCTTTTTCGGACAGTTATCTGGAAACACCATATATTTT. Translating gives CASSFFGQLSGNTIYF.

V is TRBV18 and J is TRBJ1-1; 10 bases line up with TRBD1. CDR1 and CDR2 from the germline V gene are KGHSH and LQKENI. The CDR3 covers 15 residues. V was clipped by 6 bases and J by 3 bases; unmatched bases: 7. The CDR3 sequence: CASSPRQGADTEAFF. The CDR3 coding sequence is TGTGCCAGCTCTCCCCGACAGGGGGCGGACACTGAAGCTTTCTTT. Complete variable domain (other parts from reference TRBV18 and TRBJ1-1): NAGVMQNPRHLVRRRGQEARLRCSPMKGHSHVYWYRQLPEEGLKFMVYLQKENIIDESGMPKERFSAEFPKEGPSILRIQQVVRGDSAAYFCASSPRQGADTEAFFGQGTRLTVV.

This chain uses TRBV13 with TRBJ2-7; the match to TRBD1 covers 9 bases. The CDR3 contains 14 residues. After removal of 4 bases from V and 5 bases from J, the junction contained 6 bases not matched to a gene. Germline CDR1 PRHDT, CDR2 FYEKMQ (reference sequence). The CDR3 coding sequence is TGTGCCAGCAGCTCCCGGGACAGGGTTGACGAGCAGTACTTC. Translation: CASSSRDRVDEQYF.

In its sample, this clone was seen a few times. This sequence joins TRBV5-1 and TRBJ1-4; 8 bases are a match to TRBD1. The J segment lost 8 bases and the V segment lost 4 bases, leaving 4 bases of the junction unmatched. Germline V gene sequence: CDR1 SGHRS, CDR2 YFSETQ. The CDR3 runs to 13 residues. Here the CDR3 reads CASSRTGNEKLFF. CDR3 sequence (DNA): TGCGCCAGCAGCAGGACAGGGAACGAAAAACTGTTTTTT.

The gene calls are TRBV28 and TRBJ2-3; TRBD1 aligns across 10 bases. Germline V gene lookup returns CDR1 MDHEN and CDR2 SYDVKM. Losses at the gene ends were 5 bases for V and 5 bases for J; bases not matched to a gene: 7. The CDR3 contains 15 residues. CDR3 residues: CASSLSGTGVDTQYF. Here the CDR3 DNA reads TGTGCCAGCAGTCTCTCCGGGACAGGGGTAGATACGCAGTATTTT.

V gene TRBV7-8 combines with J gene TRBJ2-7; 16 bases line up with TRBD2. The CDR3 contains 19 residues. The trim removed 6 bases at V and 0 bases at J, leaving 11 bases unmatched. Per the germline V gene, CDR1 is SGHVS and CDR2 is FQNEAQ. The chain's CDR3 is CASRPGTSGRVGPSYEQYF. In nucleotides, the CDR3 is TGTGCCAGCAGACCCGGGACTAGCGGGAGGGTGGGACCCTCCTACGAGCAGTACTTC.

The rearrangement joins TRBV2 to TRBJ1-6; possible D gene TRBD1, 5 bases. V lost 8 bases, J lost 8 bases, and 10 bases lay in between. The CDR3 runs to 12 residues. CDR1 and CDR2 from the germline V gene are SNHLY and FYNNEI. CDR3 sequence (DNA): TGTGCCAGCGGGGGGAATTATTCACCCCTCCACTTT. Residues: CASGGNYSPLHF. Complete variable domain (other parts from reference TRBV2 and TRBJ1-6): EPEVTQTPSHQVTQMGQEVILRCVPISNHLYFYWYRQILGQKVEFLVSFYNNEISEKSEIFDDQFSVERPDGSNFTLKIRSTKLEDSAMYFCASGGNYSPLHFGNGTRLTVT.

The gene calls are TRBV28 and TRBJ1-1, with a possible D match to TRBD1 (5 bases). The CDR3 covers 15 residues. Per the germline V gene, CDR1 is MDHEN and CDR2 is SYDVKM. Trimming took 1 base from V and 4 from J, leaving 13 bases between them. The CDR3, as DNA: TGTGCCAGCAGTTTATACGGCAGGGAGGCCACTGAAGCTTTCTTT. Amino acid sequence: CASSLYGREATEAFF.

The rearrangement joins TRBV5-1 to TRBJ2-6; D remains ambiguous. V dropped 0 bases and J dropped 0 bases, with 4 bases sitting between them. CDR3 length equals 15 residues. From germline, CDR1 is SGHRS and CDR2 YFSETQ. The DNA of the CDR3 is TGCGCCAGCAGCTTGGTTCGCTCTGGGGCCAACGTCCTGACTTTC. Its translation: CASSLVRSGANVLTF. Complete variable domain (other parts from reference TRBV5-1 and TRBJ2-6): KAGVTQTPRYLIKTRGQQVTLSCSPISGHRSVSWYQQTPGQGLQFLFEYFSETQRNKGNFPGRFSGRQFSNSRSEMNVSTLELGDSALYLCASSLVRSGANVLTFGAGSRLTVL.

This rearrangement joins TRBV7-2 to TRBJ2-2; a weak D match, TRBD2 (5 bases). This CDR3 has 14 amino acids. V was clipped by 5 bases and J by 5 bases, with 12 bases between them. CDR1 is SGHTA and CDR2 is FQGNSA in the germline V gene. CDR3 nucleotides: TGTGCCAGCAGCCCGGACTGGAAAACCGGGGAGCTGTTTTTT. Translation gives CASSPDWKTGELFF.

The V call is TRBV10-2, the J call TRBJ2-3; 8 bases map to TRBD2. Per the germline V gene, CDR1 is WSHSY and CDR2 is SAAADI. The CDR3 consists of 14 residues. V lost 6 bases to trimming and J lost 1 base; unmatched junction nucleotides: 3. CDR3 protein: CASRVLAGTDTQYF. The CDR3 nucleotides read TGCGCCAGCAGGGTACTAGCGGGCACAGATACGCAGTATTTT.

The CDR3: CASSLSRLAGGTGELFF. For the CDR3, the DNA is TGTGCCAGCAGTTTATCCCGACTAGCGGGAGGGACCGGGGAGCTGTTTTTT. V and J are TRBV27 and TRBJ2-2; 14 bases fit TRBD2. The CDR3 consists of 17 residues. Germline CDR1 reads MNHEY; CDR2 reads SMNVEV (reference sequence). V was pared by 0 bases and J by 5 bases, with 2 bases of the junction left unmatched.

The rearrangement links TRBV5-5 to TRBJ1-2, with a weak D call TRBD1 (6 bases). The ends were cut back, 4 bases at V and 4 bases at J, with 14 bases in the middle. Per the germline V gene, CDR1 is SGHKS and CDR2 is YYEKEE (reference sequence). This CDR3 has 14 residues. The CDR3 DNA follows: TGTGCCAGCAGCGTCTTAGACAGGCCCTATGGCTACACCTTC. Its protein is CASSVLDRPYGYTF.

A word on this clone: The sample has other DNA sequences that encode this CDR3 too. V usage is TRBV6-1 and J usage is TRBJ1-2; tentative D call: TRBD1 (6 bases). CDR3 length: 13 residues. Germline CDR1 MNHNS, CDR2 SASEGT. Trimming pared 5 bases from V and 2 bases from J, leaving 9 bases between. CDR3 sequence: CASSKDRNYGYTF. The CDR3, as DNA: TGTGCCAGCAGTAAGGACAGAAACTATGGCTACACCTTC.

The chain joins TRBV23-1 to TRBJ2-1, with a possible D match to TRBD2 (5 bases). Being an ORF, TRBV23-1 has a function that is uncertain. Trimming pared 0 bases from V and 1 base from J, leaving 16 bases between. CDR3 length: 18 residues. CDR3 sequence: CASSQSRVSRVSYNEQFF. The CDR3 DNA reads TGCGCCAGCAGTCAATCGCGGGTTTCTCGGGTTTCCTACAATGAGCAGTTCTTC.

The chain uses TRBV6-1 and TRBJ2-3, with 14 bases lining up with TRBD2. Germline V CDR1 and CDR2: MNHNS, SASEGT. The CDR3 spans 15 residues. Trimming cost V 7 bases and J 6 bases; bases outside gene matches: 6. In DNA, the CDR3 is TGTGCCAGCATAGGGGGACTAGCGGGGGTGGATACGCAGTATTTT. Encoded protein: CASIGGLAGVDTQYF.

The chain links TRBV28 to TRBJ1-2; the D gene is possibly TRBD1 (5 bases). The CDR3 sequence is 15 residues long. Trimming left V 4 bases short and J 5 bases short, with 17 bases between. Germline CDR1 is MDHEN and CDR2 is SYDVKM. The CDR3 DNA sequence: TGTGCCAGCAGTTCAGGGTCCTCCGTACTTTATGGCTACACCTTC. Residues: CASSSGSSVLYGYTF.

The CDR3 DNA reads as TGTGCCAGCAGCTTAGTTGCCAGGGGGCTGTGGACCGGGGAGCTGTTTTTT. Translating gives CASSLVARGLWTGELFF. The chain combines TRBV13 with TRBJ2-2, with 8 bases aligning to TRBD1. V dropped 1 base and J dropped 5; count of bases not matched to a gene: 9. The CDR3 runs to 17 residues. Germline CDR1 reads PRHDT; CDR2 reads FYEKMQ (reference sequence).

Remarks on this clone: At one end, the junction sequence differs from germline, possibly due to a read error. The CDR3 sequence: CSVEGQGKDYGYPF. Written as DNA, the CDR3 is TGCAGCGTTGAGGGACAGGGAAAGGACTATGGCTACCCCTTC. This sequence joins TRBV29-1 and TRBJ1-2; TRBD1 matches 9 bases. Germline values: CDR1 SQVTM, CDR2 ANQGSEA. CDR3 size: 14 residues. Filled out from reference TRBV29-1 and TRBJ1-2, the complete variable domain reads SAVISQKPSRDICQRGTSLTIQCQVDSQVTMMFWYRQQPGQSLTLIATANQGSEATYESGFVIDKFPISRPNLTFSTLTVSNMSPEDSSIYLCSVEGQGKDYGYPFGSGTRLTVV.

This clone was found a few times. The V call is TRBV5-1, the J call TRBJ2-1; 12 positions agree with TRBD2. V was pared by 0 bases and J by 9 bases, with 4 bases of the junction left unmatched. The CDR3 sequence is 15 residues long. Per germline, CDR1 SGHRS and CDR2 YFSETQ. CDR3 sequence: CASSLVASGRGEQFF. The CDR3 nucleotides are TGCGCCAGCAGCTTGGTGGCTAGCGGGAGGGGTGAGCAGTTCTTC.

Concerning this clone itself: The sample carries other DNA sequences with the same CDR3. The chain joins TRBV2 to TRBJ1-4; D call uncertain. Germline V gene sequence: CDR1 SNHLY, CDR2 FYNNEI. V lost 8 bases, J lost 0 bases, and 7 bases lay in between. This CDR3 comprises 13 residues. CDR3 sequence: CASVSSTNEKLFF. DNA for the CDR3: TGTGCCAGCGTCTCCTCAACTAATGAAAAACTGTTTTTT.

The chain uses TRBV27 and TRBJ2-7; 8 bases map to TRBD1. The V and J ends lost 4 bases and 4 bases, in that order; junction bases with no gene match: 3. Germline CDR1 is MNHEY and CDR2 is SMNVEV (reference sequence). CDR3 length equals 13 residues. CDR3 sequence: CASSSGGGYEQYF. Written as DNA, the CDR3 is TGTGCCAGCAGTTCAGGGGGCGGGTACGAGCAGTACTTC.

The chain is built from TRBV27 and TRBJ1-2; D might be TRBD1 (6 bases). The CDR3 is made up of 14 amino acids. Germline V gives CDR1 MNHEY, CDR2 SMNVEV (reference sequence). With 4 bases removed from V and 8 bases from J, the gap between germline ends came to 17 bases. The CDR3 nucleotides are TGTGCCAGCAGTTCAAGGGCCAGGGGAGAGGGCTACACCTTC. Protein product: CASSSRARGEGYTF.